This TCR beta chain was sequenced for a study of cytomegalovirus exposure and HLA in healthy donors. Broader study findings: A later analysis reportedly identified an Asian-associated ancestry cluster as carrying fewer N-insertions than the roughly 700-donor mean. In a later analysis, TCR beta V- and J-gene trimming showed a link to a missense DCLRE1C variant. Specific recognition of CMV antigens was confirmed in vitro for three chains (all CMV-associated). Most TCR beta V segments were productive about 90% or about 30% of the time in an earlier analysis.

This clone was counted only a few times. The target antigen is unknown. This CDR3 has 13 amino acids. The ends were cut back, 2 bases at V and 5 bases at J, with 9 bases in the middle. Germline V gene lookup returns CDR1 MNHNY and CDR2 SVGAGI (reference sequence). Use of 60 Vbeta and 13 Jbeta primers characterized the PCR. Profiling relied on immunoSEQ multiplex PCR, and the TCRdb table lists in-frame clones only, not all of them. The sample yields 110,000 to 150,000 clones, roughly 78% seen once. This TCR came from a young man in good health and CMV-seronegative. Input material: PBMCs. The V gene is TRBV6-6, the J gene TRBJ1-1, with D unclear. CDR3 sequence reads: CASSYPSGTEAFF. The CDR3, as DNA: TGTGCCAGCAGTTACCCTAGTGGGACTGAAGCTTTCTTT.